Given below is one T cell receptor beta chain in context. The antigen it binds to is not known. No much larger clone is present one base from it, and per-base qualities are unavailable. The sample originates from a study of chemoradiotherapy in HPV16-positive cancers (dated by TCRdb to the early 2020s). For the study in its entirety: Using functional T-cell assays on cells from a couple of HPV16-positive patients, the researchers defined candidate HPV-specific T-cell clones and common TCR motifs. The study asked whether T-cell immunity to the HPV oncoproteins E6 and E7 changes during chemoradiotherapy and whether this immunity affects survival. Next, the candidate HPV-specific TCRs and motifs were followed in TCR repertoires from around 92 patients with HPV-related cancers.

The CDR3 holds 14 amino acids from the cysteine to the phenylalanine. CDR3 DNA is the only sequence kept; it has 42 bases, read in frame from the first base. The germline V gene (reference sequence) specifies SGHNT as CDR1 and YYREEE as CDR2. Compared with germline, V lacks 4 bases and J lacks 4 bases; bases without a gene match: 7. Library preparation employed the immunoSEQ multiplex PCR assay. This is the immuneACCESS table as TCRdb keeps it, with only in-frame sequences that have V and J called. A part of the clones is gone; compared with another copy, unresolved V genes explain less than half, and the rest is unexplained. A total of over 6,000 clones appear in this sample, 70% to 90% of them only once. Clones ranked in the top ten supply approximately 3.4% of the sample. General conclusions and limits of the study: The survival association was reported for HPV16-positive patients, and the functional definition of HPV-specific T cells was derived from only two HPV16-positive patients. In HPV16-positive patients, expansion of HPV-responsive T cells during chemoradiotherapy was found to be associated with improved recurrence-free survival. Expansion of candidate HPV-specific clones and E7-related TCR motifs was observed in the tumor microenvironment during treatment, whereas no such expansion was observed for non-HPV-specific T cells.

Because repertoires were sampled repeatedly during chemoradiotherapy, clonal expansion in the tumor microenvironment could be followed. The rearranged chain carries TRBV5-4 and TRBJ1-2, with 7 bases aligning to TRBD1. This sequence was found in a human donor with HPV-associated anogenital cancer. This sample comprised tumor tissue, obtained from a patient who underwent chemoradiotherapy. The base sequence is TGTGCCAGCAGCCTGGACAGGCAAGGCTATGGCTACACCTTC. The encoded protein is CASSLDRQGYGYTF.